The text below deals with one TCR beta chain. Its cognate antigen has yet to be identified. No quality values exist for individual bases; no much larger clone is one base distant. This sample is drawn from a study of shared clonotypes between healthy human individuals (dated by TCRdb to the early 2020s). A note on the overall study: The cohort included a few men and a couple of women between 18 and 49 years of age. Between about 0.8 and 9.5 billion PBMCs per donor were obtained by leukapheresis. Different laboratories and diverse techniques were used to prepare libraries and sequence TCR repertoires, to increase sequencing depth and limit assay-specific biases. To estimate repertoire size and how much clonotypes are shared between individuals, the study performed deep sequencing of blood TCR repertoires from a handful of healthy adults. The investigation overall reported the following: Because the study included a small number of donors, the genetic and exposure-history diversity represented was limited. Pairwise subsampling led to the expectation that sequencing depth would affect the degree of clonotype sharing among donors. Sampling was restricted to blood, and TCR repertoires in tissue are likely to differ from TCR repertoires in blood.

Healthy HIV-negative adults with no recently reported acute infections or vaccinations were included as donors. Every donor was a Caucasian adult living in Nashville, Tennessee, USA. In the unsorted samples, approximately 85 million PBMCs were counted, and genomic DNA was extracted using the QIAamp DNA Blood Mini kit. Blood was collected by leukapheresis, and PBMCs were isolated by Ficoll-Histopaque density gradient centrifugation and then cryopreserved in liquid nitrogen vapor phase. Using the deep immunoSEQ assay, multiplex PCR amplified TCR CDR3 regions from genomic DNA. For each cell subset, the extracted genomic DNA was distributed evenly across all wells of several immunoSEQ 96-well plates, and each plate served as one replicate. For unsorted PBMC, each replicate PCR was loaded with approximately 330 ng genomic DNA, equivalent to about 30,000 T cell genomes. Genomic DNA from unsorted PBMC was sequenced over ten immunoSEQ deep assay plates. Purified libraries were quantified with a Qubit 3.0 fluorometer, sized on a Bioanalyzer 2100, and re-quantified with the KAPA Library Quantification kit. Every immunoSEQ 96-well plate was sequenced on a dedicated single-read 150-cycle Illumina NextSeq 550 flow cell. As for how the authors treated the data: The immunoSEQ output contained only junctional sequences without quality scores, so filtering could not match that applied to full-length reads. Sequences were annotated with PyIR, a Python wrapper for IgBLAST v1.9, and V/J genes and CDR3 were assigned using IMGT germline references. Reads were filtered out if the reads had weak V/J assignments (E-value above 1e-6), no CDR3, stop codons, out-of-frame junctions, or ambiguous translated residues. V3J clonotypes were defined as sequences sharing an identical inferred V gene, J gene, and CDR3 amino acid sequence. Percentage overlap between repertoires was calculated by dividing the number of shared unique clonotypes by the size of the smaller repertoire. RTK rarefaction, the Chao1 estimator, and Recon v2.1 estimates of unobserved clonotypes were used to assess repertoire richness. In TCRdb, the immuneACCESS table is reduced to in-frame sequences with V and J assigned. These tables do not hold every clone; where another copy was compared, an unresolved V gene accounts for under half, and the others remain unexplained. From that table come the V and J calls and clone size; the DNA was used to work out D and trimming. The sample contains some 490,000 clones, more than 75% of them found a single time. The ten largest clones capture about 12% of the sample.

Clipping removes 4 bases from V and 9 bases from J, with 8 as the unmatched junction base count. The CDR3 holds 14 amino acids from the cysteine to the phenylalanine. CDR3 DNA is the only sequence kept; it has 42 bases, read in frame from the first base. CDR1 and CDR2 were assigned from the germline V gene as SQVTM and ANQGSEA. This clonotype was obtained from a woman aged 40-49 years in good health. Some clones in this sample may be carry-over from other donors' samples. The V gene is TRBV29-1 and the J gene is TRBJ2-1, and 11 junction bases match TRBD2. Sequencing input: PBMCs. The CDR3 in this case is CSVVGLAGSPEQFF. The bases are TGCAGCGTTGTTGGACTAGCGGGTTCACCTGAGCAGTTCTTC.